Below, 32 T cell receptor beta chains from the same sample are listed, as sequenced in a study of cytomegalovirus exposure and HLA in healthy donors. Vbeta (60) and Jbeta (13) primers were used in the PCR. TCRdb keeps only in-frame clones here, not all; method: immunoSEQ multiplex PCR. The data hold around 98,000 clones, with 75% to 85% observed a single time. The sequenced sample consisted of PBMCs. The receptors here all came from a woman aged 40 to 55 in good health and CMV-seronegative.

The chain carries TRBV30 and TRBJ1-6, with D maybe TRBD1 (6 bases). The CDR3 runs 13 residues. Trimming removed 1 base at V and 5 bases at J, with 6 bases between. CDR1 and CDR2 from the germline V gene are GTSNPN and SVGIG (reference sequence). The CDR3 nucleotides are TGTGCCTGGAGTGGACAGGATAATTCACCCCTCCACTTT. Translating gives CAWSGQDNSPLHF.

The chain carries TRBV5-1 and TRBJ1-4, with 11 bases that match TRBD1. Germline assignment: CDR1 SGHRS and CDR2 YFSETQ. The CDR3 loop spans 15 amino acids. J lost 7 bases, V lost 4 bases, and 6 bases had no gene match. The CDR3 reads CASSPGQGVFEKLFF. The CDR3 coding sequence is TGCGCCAGCAGCCCGGGACAGGGGGTTTTTGAAAAACTGTTTTTT. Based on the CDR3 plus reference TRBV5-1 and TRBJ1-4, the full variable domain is KAGVTQTPRYLIKTRGQQVTLSCSPISGHRSVSWYQQTPGQGLQFLFEYFSETQRNKGNFPGRFSGRQFSNSRSEMNVSTLELGDSALYLCASSPGQGVFEKLFFGSGTQLSVL.

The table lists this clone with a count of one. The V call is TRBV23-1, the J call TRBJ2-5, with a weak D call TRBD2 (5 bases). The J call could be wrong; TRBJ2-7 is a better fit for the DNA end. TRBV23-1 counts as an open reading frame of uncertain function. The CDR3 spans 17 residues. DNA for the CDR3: TGCGCCAGCAGTCAATCGCGGGCACGGACCCCCTTGTACGAGCAGTACTTC. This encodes CASSQSRARTPLYEQYF.

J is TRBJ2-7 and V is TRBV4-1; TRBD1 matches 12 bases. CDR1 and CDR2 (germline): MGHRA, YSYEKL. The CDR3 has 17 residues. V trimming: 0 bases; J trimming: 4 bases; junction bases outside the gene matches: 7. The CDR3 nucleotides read TGCGCCAGCAGCCAAGATATGGGACAGGGGGCCAAGTACGAGCAGTACTTC. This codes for CASSQDMGQGAKYEQYF.

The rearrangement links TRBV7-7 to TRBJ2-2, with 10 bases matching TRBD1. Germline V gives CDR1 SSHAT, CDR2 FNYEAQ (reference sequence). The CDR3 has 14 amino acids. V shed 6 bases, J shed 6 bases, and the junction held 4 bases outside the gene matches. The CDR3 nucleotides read TGTGCCAGCAGTGGGACAGGGGATGCCGGGGAGCTGTTTTTT. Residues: CASSGTGDAGELFF.

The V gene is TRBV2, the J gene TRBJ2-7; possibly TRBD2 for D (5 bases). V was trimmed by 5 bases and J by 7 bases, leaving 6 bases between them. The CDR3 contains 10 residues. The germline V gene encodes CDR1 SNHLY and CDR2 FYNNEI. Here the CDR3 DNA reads TGTGCCAGCAGTAGGAGGGAGCAGTACTTC. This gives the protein CASSRREQYF. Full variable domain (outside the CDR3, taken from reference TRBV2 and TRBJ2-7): EPEVTQTPSHQVTQMGQEVILRCVPISNHLYFYWYRQILGQKVEFLVSFYNNEISEKSEIFDDQFSVERPDGSNFTLKIRSTKLEDSAMYFCASSRREQYFGPGTRLTVT.

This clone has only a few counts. CDR3 sequence (DNA): TGCGCCAGCAGCTTGGTAGGACAGTCGAACACTGAAGCTTTCTTT. It encodes CASSLVGQSNTEAFF. The V gene is TRBV5-1, the J gene TRBJ1-1; D perhaps matches TRBD1 (6 bases). Per the germline V gene, CDR1 is SGHRS and CDR2 is YFSETQ. This CDR3 has 15 amino acids. Trimming took 0 bases from V and 1 from J, leaving 10 bases between them.

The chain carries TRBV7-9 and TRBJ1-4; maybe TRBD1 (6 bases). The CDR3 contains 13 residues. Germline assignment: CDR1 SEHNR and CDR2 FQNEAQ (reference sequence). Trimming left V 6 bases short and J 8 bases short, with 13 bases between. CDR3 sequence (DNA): TGTGCCAGCAGGAAGACAGGAAACGAAAAACTGTTTTTT. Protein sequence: CASRKTGNEKLFF. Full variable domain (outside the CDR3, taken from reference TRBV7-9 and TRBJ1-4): DTGVSQNPRHKITKRGQNVTFRCDPISEHNRLYWYRQTLGQGPEFLTYFQNEAQLEKSRLLSDRFSAERPKGSFSTLEIQRTEQGDSAMYLCASRKTGNEKLFFGSGTQLSVL.

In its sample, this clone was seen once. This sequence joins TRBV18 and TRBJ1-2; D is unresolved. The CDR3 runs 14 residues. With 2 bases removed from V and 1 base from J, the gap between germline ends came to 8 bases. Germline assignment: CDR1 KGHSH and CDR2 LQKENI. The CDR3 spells CASSPGQDNYGYTF. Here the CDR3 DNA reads TGTGCCAGCTCACCAGGGCAGGATAACTATGGCTACACCTTC.

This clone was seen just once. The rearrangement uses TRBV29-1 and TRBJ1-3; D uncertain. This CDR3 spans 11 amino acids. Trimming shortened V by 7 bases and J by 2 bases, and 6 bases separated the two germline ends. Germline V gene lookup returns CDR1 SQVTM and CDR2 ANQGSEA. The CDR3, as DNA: TGCAGCGCCGGGACTGGAAACACCATATATTTT. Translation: CSAGTGNTIYF.

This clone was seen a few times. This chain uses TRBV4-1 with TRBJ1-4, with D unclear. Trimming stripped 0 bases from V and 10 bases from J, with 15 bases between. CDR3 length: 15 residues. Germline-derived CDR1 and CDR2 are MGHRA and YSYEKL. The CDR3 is CASSQEIVTGGKLFF. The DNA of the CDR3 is TGCGCCAGCAGCCAAGAAATCGTAACGGGAGGAAAACTGTTTTTT.

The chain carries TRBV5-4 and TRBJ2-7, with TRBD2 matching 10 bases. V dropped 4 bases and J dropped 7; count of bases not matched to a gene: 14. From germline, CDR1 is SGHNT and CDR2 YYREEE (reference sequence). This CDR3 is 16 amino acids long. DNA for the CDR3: TGTGCCAGCAGCCTGCTAGCGGGGGCCCTACAAAAAGAGCAGTACTTC. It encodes CASSLLAGALQKEQYF.

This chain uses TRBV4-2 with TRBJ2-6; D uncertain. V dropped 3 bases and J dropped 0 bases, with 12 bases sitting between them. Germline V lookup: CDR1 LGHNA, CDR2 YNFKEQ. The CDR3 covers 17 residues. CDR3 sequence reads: CASSQGIFSSGANVLTF. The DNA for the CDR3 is TGTGCCAGCAGCCAGGGCATCTTCTCCTCTGGGGCCAACGTCCTGACTTTC.

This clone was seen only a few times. CDR3 loop: CASSPQTPPGNEQFF. In nucleotides, the CDR3 is TGTGCCAGCTCACCACAAACCCCGCCGGGCAATGAGCAGTTCTTC. The V and J genes are TRBV18 and TRBJ2-1; D call uncertain. This CDR3 is 15 amino acids long. Trimming stripped 1 base from V and 6 bases from J, with 13 bases between. The germline V gene has CDR1 KGHSH and CDR2 LQKENI. Complete variable domain (other parts from reference TRBV18 and TRBJ2-1): NAGVMQNPRHLVRRRGQEARLRCSPMKGHSHVYWYRQLPEEGLKFMVYLQKENIIDESGMPKERFSAEFPKEGPSILRIQQVVRGDSAAYFCASSPQTPPGNEQFFGPGTRLTVL.

This chain's CDR3 is CASSLAAGAGAGELFF. The CDR3 DNA follows: TGCGCCAGCAGCTTGGCTGCGGGCGCGGGGGCCGGGGAGCTGTTTTTT. This chain joins TRBV5-1 and TRBJ2-2; the match to TRBD2 covers 7 bases. Germline V CDR1 and CDR2: SGHRS, YFSETQ. CDR3 size: 16 residues. V was clipped by 0 bases and J by 6 bases; unmatched bases: 8. The variable domain in full, completed from reference TRBV5-1 and TRBJ2-2, reads KAGVTQTPRYLIKTRGQQVTLSCSPISGHRSVSWYQQTPGQGLQFLFEYFSETQRNKGNFPGRFSGRQFSNSRSEMNVSTLELGDSALYLCASSLAAGAGAGELFFGEGSRLTVL.

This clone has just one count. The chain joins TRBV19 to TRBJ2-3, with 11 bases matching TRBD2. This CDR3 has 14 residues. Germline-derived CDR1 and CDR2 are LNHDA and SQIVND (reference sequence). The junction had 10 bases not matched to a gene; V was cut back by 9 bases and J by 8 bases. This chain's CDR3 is CASRLAGSGGTQYF. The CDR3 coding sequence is TGTGCCAGCAGACTAGCGGGGTCGGGTGGTACGCAGTATTTT.

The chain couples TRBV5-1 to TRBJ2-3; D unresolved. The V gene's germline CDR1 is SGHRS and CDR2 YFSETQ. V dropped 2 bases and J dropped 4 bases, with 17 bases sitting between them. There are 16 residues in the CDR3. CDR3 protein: CASSLGSQAGSDTQYF. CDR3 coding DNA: TGCGCCAGCAGCTTAGGAAGTCAGGCTGGATCAGATACGCAGTATTTT.

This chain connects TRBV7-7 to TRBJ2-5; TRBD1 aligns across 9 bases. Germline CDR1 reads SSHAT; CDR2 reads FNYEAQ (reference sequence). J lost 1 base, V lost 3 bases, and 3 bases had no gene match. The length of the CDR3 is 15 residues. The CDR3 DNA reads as TGTGCCAGCAGCTTCGGACAGGGGATCCAAGAGACCCAGTACTTC. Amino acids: CASSFGQGIQETQYF.

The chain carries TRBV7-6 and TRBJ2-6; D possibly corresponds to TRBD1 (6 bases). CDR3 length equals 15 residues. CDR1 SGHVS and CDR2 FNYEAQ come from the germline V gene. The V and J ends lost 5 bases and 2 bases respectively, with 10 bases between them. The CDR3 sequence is CASSDSGAGANVLTF. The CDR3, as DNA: TGTGCCAGCAGCGATTCAGGGGCTGGGGCCAACGTCCTGACTTTC.

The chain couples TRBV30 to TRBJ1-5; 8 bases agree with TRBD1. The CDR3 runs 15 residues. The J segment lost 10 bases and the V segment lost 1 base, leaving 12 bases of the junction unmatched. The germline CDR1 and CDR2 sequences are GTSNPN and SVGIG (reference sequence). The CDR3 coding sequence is TGTGCCTGGAGTGGATCAGACAGGGGCGTATATCCCCAGCATTTT. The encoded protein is CAWSGSDRGVYPQHF.

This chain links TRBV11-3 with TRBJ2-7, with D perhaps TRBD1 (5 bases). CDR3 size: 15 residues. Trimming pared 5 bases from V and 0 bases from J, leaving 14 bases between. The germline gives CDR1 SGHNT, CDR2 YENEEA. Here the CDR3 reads CASSLNRNNSYEQYF. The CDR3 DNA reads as TGTGCCAGCAGCCTAAACAGGAATAACTCCTACGAGCAGTACTTC.

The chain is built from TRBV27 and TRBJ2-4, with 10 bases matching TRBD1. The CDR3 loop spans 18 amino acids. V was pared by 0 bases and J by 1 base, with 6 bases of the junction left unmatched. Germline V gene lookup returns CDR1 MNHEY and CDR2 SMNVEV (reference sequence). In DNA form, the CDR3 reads TGTGCCAGCAGTTTATCGGGACAGGGGTGGACGGCCAAAAACATTCAGTACTTC. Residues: CASSLSGQGWTAKNIQYF.

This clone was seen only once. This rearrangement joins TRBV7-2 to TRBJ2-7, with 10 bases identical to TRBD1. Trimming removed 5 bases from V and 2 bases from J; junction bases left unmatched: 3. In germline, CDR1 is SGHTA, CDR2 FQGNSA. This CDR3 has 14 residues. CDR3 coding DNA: TGTGCCAGCAGCCCGACAGGGGGCCCCTACGAGCAGTACTTC. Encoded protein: CASSPTGGPYEQYF.

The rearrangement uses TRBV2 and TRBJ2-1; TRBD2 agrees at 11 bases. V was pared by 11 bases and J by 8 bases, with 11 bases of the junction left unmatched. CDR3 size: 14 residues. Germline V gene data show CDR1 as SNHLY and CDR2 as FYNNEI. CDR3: CASRGELAGDEQFF. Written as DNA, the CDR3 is TGTGCCTCCCGGGGAGAACTAGCGGGGGATGAGCAGTTCTTC.

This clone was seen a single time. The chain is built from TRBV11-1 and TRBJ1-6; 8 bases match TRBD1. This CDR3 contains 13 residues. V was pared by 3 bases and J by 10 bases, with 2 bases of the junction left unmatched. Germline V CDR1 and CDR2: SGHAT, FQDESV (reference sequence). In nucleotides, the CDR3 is TGTGCCAGCAGCTTTCCAGGGGGCTCACCCCTCCACTTT. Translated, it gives CASSFPGGSPLHF.

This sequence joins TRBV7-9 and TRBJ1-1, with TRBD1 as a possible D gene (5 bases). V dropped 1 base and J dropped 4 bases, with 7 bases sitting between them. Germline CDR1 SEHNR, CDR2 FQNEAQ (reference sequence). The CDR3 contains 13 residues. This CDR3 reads CASSLDGGTEAFF. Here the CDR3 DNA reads TGTGCCAGCAGCTTAGACGGGGGCACTGAAGCTTTCTTT.

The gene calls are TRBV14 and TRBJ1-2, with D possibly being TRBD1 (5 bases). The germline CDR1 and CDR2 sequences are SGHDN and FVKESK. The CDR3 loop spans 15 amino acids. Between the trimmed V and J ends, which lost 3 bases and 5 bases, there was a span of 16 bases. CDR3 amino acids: CASSQVIPGGYGYTF. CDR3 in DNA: TGTGCCAGCAGCCAGGTTATCCCGGGGGGATATGGCTACACCTTC.

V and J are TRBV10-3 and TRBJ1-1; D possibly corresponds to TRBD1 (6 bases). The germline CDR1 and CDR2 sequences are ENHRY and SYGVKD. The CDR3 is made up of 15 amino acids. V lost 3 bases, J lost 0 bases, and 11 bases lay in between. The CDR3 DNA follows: TGTGCCATCAGTGAAAGGGGACAATTGAACACTGAAGCTTTCTTT. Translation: CAISERGQLNTEAFF.

This CDR3 is CASSLVGTPEAFF. CDR3 nucleotide sequence: TGTGCCAGCAGCTTAGTAGGGACACCTGAAGCTTTCTTT. The gene calls are TRBV7-9 and TRBJ1-1; D possibly corresponds to TRBD1 (6 bases). CDR1 is SEHNR and CDR2 is FQNEAQ in the germline V gene (reference sequence). This CDR3 has 13 amino acids. The V end lost 1 base, the J end lost 6 bases, and 9 bases lay between the germline ends.

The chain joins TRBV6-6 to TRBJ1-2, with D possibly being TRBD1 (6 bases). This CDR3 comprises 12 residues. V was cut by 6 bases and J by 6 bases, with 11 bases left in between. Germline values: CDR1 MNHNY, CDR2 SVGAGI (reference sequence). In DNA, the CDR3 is TGTGCCAGCAGACCACAGGGTGATGGCTACACCTTC. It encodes CASRPQGDGYTF.

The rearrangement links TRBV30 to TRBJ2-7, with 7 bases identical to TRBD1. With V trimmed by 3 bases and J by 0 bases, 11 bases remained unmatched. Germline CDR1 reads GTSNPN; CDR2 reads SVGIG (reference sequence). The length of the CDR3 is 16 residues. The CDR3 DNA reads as TGTGCCTGGAGACCAAACAGGGGAACTTTCTCCTACGAGCAGTACTTC. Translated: CAWRPNRGTFSYEQYF.

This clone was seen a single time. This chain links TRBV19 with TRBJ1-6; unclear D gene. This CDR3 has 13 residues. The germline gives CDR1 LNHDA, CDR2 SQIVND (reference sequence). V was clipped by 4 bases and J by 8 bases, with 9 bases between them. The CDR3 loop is CASSTTLDSPLHF. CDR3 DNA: TGTGCCAGTAGTACTACCCTGGATTCACCCCTCCACTTT.